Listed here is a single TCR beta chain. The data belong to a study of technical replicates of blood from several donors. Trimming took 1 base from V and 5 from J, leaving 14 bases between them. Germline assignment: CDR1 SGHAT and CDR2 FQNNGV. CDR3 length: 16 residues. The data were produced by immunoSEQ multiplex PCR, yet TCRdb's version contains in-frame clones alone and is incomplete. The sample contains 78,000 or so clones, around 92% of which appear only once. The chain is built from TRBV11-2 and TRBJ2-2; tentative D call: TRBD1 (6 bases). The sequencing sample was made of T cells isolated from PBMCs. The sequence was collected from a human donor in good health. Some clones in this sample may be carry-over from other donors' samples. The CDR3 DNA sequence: TGTGCCAGCAGCTTAGTTGGGGGCCGCGGGACCGGGGAGCTGTTTTTT. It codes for CASSLVGGRGTGELFF.